Below, 28 T cell receptor beta chains from the same sample are listed, as sequenced in a study of post-analysis software for immune sequencing data. Their antigen targets remain unknown. Incorporated into the TCR beta cDNA libraries were unique molecular identifiers, which served to reduce PCR and sequencing biases. From the PCR reads, TCRdb called clonotypes with MiXCR, one entry per CDR3 protein. The sample contains approximately 730,000 distinct CDR3 sequences, under 60% of which appear only once. The study's findings and limits: The study found TRBV5-6, TRBV5-1 and TRBV20-1 among five TRBV segments more frequent in patients than controls.

Source material: blood. The source is a girl aged 10-17 years with multiple sclerosis.

This clonotype was observed a few times. The chain joins TRBV20-1 to TRBJ1-1; D gene ambiguous. There are 12 residues in the CDR3. The germline gives CDR1 DFQATT, CDR2 SNEGSKA (reference sequence). The V gene lost 0 bases and the J gene lost 10 bases, with 12 bases spanning the gap. The CDR3 region has the DNA TGCAGTGCTAGAGATCGTTTCCTGGGAGCTTTCTTT. Protein sequence: CSARDRFLGAFF.

V usage is TRBV20-1 and J usage is TRBJ2-1; no reliable D call. The CDR3 totals 11 residues. In germline, CDR1 is DFQATT, CDR2 SNEGSKA (reference sequence). The CDR3 loop is CPRSRYNEQFF. The DNA for the CDR3 is TGCCCAAGGAGCCGCTACAATGAGCAGTTCTTC.

The chain recombines TRBV10-2 with TRBJ2-4; D perhaps matches TRBD1 (7 bases). The J call may be wrong; the DNA end is better matched by TRBJ2-7. Germline V gives CDR1 WSHSY, CDR2 SAAADI. This CDR3 spans 13 amino acids. CDR3 DNA sequence: TGCGCCAGCGGCTCGGCAGGGGGGTACGAGCAGTACTTC. Protein product: CASGSAGGYEQYF.

This rearrangement joins TRBV3-1 to TRBJ1-2; 10 nucleotides agree with TRBD1. The CDR3 sequence is 15 residues long. Trimming removed 4 bases from V and 9 bases from J; junction bases left unmatched: 11. In germline, CDR1 is LGHDT, CDR2 YNNKEL (reference sequence). The CDR3: CASSRKSGTGESYTF. The DNA of the CDR3 is TGTGCCAGCAGCCGCAAATCCGGGACAGGGGAAAGCTACACCTTC.

J is TRBJ2-1 and V is TRBV6-2 or TRBV6-3; D is ambiguous. Between the trimmed V and J ends, which lost 2 bases and 2 bases, there was a span of 10 bases. The CDR3 covers 15 residues. Germline V gene data show CDR1 as MNHEY and CDR2 as SVGEGT. DNA of the CDR3: TGTGCCAGCAGTTACACGATACGGCCCTACAATGAGCAGTTCTTC. It codes for CASSYTIRPYNEQFF.

A word on this clonotype: An end of the junction differs from the germline gene, which may be a read error. This sequence joins TRBV7-7 and TRBJ2-3, with D perhaps matching TRBD1 (6 bases). The CDR3 covers 14 residues. In germline, CDR1 is SSHAT, CDR2 FNYEAQ (reference sequence). Here the CDR3 reads CASSPGTRGDTQYF. The CDR3 nucleotides are TGTGCTAGCAGCCCTGGGACACGGGGAGATACGCAGTATTTT.

V is TRBV7-2 and J is TRBJ1-2; TRBD1 agrees at 7 bases. Germline CDR1 reads SGHTA; CDR2 reads FQGNSA. The V gene end was trimmed by 1 base and the J gene end by 4 bases; junction bases not matched to a gene: 6. The CDR3 consists of 15 residues. CDR3 sequence (DNA): TGTGCCAGCAGCTTAGATGGGACAGTGTTCTATGGCTACACCTTC. Translated, it gives CASSLDGTVFYGYTF.

This clonotype has just one count. This sequence joins TRBV7-2 and TRBJ2-3; D may match TRBD1 or TRBD2 (5 bases each). V lost 5 bases to trimming and J lost 1 base, with 13 bases between them. This CDR3 spans 15 amino acids. Per the germline V gene, CDR1 is SGHTA and CDR2 is FQGNSA. The chain's CDR3 is CASSPWGSGTDTQYF. As DNA, the CDR3 is TGTGCCAGCAGCCCCTGGGGGAGCGGCACAGATACGCAGTATTTT.

V and J are TRBV7-2 and TRBJ2-3, with 7 bases aligning to TRBD1. CDR3 length: 15 residues. Germline loops: CDR1 SGHTA, CDR2 FQGNSA. V shed 5 bases, J shed 4 bases, and the junction held 9 bases outside the gene matches. The CDR3 sequence: CASSRTGNGADTQYF. The CDR3 nucleotides read TGTGCCAGCAGCCGGACAGGAAATGGTGCAGATACGCAGTATTTT.

The rearrangement joins TRBV7-2 to TRBJ2-3; a weak D match, TRBD1 (6 bases). Germline values: CDR1 SGHTA, CDR2 FQGNSA. Trimming removed 5 bases at V and 5 bases at J, with 14 bases between. The CDR3 is 14 residues long. CDR3 protein: CASSVLRGEDTQYF. CDR3 coding DNA: TGTGCCAGCAGCGTCCTCAGGGGCGAAGATACGCAGTATTTT.

This clonotype came up a few times. V gene TRBV7-8 combines with J gene TRBJ2-2; D gene uncertain. The ends were cut back, 1 base at V and 5 bases at J, with 11 bases in the middle. The CDR3 contains 15 residues. CDR1 SGHVS and CDR2 FQNEAQ come from the germline V gene. The CDR3 DNA sequence: TGTGCCAGCAGCTTAGTGAGAGCTGGTACCGGGGAGCTGTTTTTT. Residues: CASSLVRAGTGELFF.

This chain connects TRBV12-3 or TRBV12-4 to TRBJ2-1; weak D call: TRBD2 (7 bases). Trimming stripped 5 bases from V and 4 bases from J, with 27 bases between. The CDR3 is 19 residues long. This CDR3 is CASSPLGGPLAEGYNEQFF. The CDR3 DNA follows: TGTGCCAGCAGTCCACTGGGGGGGCCCCTAGCGGAAGGATACAATGAGCAGTTCTTC.

The genes are TRBV9 and TRBJ2-1; unclear D gene. V lost 3 bases to trimming and J lost 12 bases, with 13 bases between them. CDR3 length equals 12 residues. Germline V CDR1 and CDR2: SGDLS, YYNGEE. CDR3 nucleotides: TGTGCCAGCAGCGACGGTAGAATGAGGCAGTTCTTC. It encodes CASSDGRMRQFF.

The rearrangement links TRBV2 to TRBJ2-4, with D possibly TRBD2 on 7 matching bases. V was clipped by 6 bases and J by 2 bases, with 14 bases between them. The CDR3 runs 15 residues. Germline values: CDR1 SNHLY, CDR2 FYNNEI. CDR3 DNA: TGTGCCAGCAGGGAATCCGGGGGGCCCAAAAACATTCAGTACTTC. Translating it yields CASRESGGPKNIQYF.

This clonotype appeared a single time. V is TRBV5-5 and J is TRBJ2-7, with D perhaps TRBD1 or TRBD2 (6 bases each). This CDR3 contains 20 residues. V gave up 3 bases and J gave up 3 bases, with 31 bases separating them. In germline, CDR1 is SGHKS, CDR2 YYEKEE (reference sequence). The CDR3 is CASSSHLAVRGGRGDYEQYF. The CDR3 DNA is TGTGCCAGCAGCTCCCACCTCGCAGTGAGGGGCGGAAGGGGGGACTACGAGCAGTACTTC. The variable domain in full, completed from reference TRBV5-5 and TRBJ2-7, reads DAGVTQSPTHLIKTRGQQVTLRCSPISGHKSVSWYQQVLGQGPQFIFQYYEKEERGRGNFPDRFSARQFPNYSSELNVNALLLGDSALYLCASSSHLAVRGGRGDYEQYFGPGTRLTVT.

V is TRBV30 and J is TRBJ2-1; 8 bases fit TRBD2. The V gene's germline CDR1 is GTSNPN and CDR2 SVGIG (reference sequence). V was clipped by 1 base and J by 6 bases; unmatched bases: 5. This CDR3 comprises 14 residues. For the CDR3, the DNA is TGTGCCTGGAGTGGAGCGGGAGAAAGCAATGAGCAGTTCTTC. It encodes CAWSGAGESNEQFF.

The gene calls are TRBV5-1 and TRBJ1-6, with D possibly matching TRBD1 (6 bases). CDR1 SGHRS and CDR2 YFSETQ come from the germline V gene. V lost 3 bases and J 0 bases, leaving 10 bases between the germline ends. The CDR3 is made up of 16 amino acids. The CDR3 DNA reads as TGCGCCAGCAGCTCCTGGACAGACTCCTATAATTCACCCCTCCACTTT. It is translated as CASSSWTDSYNSPLHF.

This clonotype was counted a few times. The chain couples TRBV20-1 to TRBJ2-1, with D uncertain. Germline V lookup: CDR1 DFQATT, CDR2 SNEGSKA (reference sequence). The CDR3 covers 13 residues. The V and J ends lost 4 bases and 6 bases respectively, with 13 bases between them. The CDR3 DNA reads TGCAGTGCTAACCCCTCTGCGGTCAATGAGCAGTTCTTC. Its protein is CSANPSAVNEQFF.

The V and J genes are TRBV5-5 and TRBJ1-2; unclear D gene. This CDR3 region has 13 residues. V was trimmed by 1 base and J by 4 bases, leaving 8 bases between them. Germline CDR1 reads SGHKS; CDR2 reads YYEKEE (reference sequence). CDR3 sequence reads: CASSLPELYGYTF. CDR3 nucleotides: TGTGCCAGCAGCTTGCCCGAGCTCTATGGCTACACCTTC.

The chain couples TRBV7-9 to TRBJ1-5; D remains unclear. The CDR3 spans 12 residues. V lost 5 bases and J lost 4, with 6 bases in between. The germline V gene encodes CDR1 SEHNR and CDR2 FQNEAQ (reference sequence). Here the CDR3 DNA reads TGTGCCAGCAGCGAAGAAAATCAGCCCCAGCATTTT. Protein: CASSEENQPQHF.

This chain connects TRBV11-2 to TRBJ2-3; TRBD2 matches at 9 bases. V lost 3 bases to trimming and J lost 7 bases; unmatched junction nucleotides: 17. The germline gives CDR1 SGHAT, CDR2 FQNNGV. CDR3 size: 18 residues. The DNA for the CDR3 is TGTGCCAGCAGCTTGTTTCCTCTTCGTAGCGGGAGAGCAAATACGCAGTATTTT. It encodes CASSLFPLRSGRANTQYF. The whole variable domain, remainder taken from reference TRBV11-2 and TRBJ2-3, is EAGVAQSPRYKIIEKRQSVAFWCNPISGHATLYWYQQILGQGPKLLIQFQNNGVVDDSQLPKDRFSAERLKGVDSTLKIQPAKLEDSAVYLCASSLFPLRSGRANTQYFGPGTRLTVL.

This clonotype was detected only a few times. The J gene is TRBJ2-3, the V gene TRBV5-1, with a tentative D call TRBD2 (7 bases). The CDR3 length is 15 residues. CDR1 and CDR2 from the germline V gene are SGHRS and YFSETQ. V was shortened by 2 bases and J by 5 bases, with 15 bases between the two germline ends. CDR3: CASSFRGIAGDTQYF. CDR3 DNA sequence: TGCGCCAGCAGCTTTAGGGGGATAGCGGGAGATACGCAGTATTTT.

V is TRBV7-2 and J is TRBJ2-4; D perhaps matches TRBD1 (9 bases). The last part of the DNA fits TRBJ2-7 better; the J call may be wrong. The CDR3 has 15 residues. Germline V gene sequence: CDR1 SGHTA, CDR2 FQGNSA. CDR3 in DNA: TGTGCCAGCAGCCGGGGGGGACAGGGTGCGCTCGAGCAGTACTTC. It is translated as CASSRGGQGALEQYF.

This clonotype was recorded once. The chain has TRBV7-2 and TRBJ2-1; 9 nucleotides match TRBD2. Looked up from germline, CDR1 is SGHTA and CDR2 is FQGNSA. The ends lost 6 bases at V and 5 bases at J; junction bases unmatched: 5. The CDR3 sequence is 14 residues long. The CDR3 region is CASRPQRGDNEQFF. CDR3 nucleotide sequence: TGTGCCAGCAGACCTCAGCGGGGGGACAATGAGCAGTTCTTC.

This rearrangement joins TRBV20-1 to TRBJ2-7; 7 bases match TRBD1. The CDR3 runs 11 residues. The ends lost 3 bases at V and 7 bases at J; junction bases unmatched: 3. The germline CDR1 and CDR2 sequences are DFQATT and SNEGSKA (reference sequence). The CDR3 sequence is CSARDRQEQYF. The CDR3 region has the DNA TGCAGTGCTAGGGACAGGCAAGAGCAGTACTTC.

This clonotype was counted between two and nine times. The chain is built from TRBV20-1 and TRBJ2-7, with 7 positions matching TRBD1. The V gene end was trimmed by 5 bases and the J gene end by 6 bases; junction bases not matched to a gene: 7. Per germline, CDR1 DFQATT and CDR2 SNEGSKA (reference sequence). This CDR3 has 12 residues. The CDR3 sequence: CSARTGVGEQYF. CDR3 nucleotide sequence: TGCAGTGCTCGTACAGGGGTGGGCGAGCAGTACTTC.

This clonotype occurred a few times. This chain uses TRBV12-5 with TRBJ1-1; 9 bases align to TRBD1. The J segment lost 4 bases and the V segment lost 1 base, leaving 4 bases of the junction unmatched. CDR1 is LGHNT, CDR2 FRNRAP, per germline. CDR3 size: 15 residues. The CDR3: CASGLGDRVGTEAFF. The DNA of the CDR3 is TGTGCTAGTGGTTTGGGGGACAGGGTCGGCACTGAAGCTTTCTTT.

This clonotype was detected only a few times. The CDR3 DNA reads TGTGCCAGCAAAGAACTAGCGGGAAAGCAAGAGACCCAGTACTTC. Translation: CASKELAGKQETQYF. The V and J genes are TRBV6-2 or TRBV6-3 and TRBJ2-5; 10 bases are a match to TRBD2. This CDR3 is built from 15 residues. Germline loops: CDR1 MNHEY, CDR2 SVGEGT. The junction had 7 bases not matched to a gene; V was cut back by 7 bases and J by 2 bases.